The entry below gives a single T cell receptor beta chain sequence along with its context. The sample originates from a study of T cells after yellow fever vaccination. CDR3 length: 15 amino acids. V lost 0 bases to trimming and J lost 5 bases, with 14 bases between them. Per the germline V gene, CDR1 is SGHRS and CDR2 is YFSETQ. TCRdb reanalysed the 5' RACE reads using MiXCR and keeps one entry per CDR3 protein. The sample records a few hundred thousand distinct CDR3 sequences, roughly 6.2% being singletons. The specimen was PBMCs, collected 5 days after the yellow fever booster vaccination. This chain connects TRBV5-1 to TRBJ2-5; D perhaps matches TRBD2 (6 bases). This TCR derives from a man in his thirties or forties who received the YFV17D yellow fever vaccine. The CDR3 is CASSLDGRGGETQYF. DNA of the CDR3: TGCGCCAGCAGCTTGGACGGGAGAGGAGGGGAGACCCAGTACTTC.